Below, 7 T cell receptor beta chains from the same sample are listed, as sequenced in a study of beta chain features in type 1 diabetes. General study points: Among all four CD4+ subsets, Type 1 diabetes patients had TCRB CDR3s that were moderately but significantly shorter.

Expressed TCRB transcripts were sequenced because the entire RNA isolate underwent reverse transcription. This table comes from immunoSEQ multiplex PCR, and its TCRdb copy is limited to in-frame clones, with some not included. The sample has more than 300,000 clones, around 12% seen once; the top ten hold approximately 0.01%. Which antigens these TCRs recognize remains unknown. Sequenced material: naive CD4+ T cells from blood. These receptor sequences come from a woman aged 18 to 35 with type 1 diabetes.

This clone has a handful of counts. Other DNA sequences in the same sample also yield this CDR3. The chain links TRBV28 to TRBJ2-1; TRBD1 agrees at 9 bases. After removal of 4 bases from V and 8 bases from J, the junction contained 9 bases not matched to a gene. Germline-derived CDR1 and CDR2 are MDHEN and SYDVKM. The CDR3 runs 15 residues. CDR3 sequence: CASSSPGQGGDEQFF. CDR3 DNA sequence: TGTGCCAGCAGTTCACCGGGACAGGGAGGCGATGAGCAGTTCTTC.

The rearrangement uses TRBV11-2 and TRBJ1-1; 7 nucleotides match TRBD1. The germline CDR1 and CDR2 sequences are SGHAT and FQNNGV. This CDR3 comprises 15 residues. The V segment lost 5 bases and the J segment 1 base; nucleotides outside the gene matches: 7. This CDR3 is CASSPYRGPNTEAFF. CDR3 nucleotides: TGTGCCAGCAGCCCATACAGGGGCCCGAACACTGAAGCTTTCTTT.

CDR3 in amino acids: CASSLFSYEQYF. The CDR3 DNA reads as TGTGCCAGCAGTTTATTCAGCTACGAGCAGTACTTC. V gene TRBV28 combines with J gene TRBJ2-7, with D uncertain. The V end lost 1 base, the J end lost 3 bases, and 4 bases lay between the germline ends. CDR1 and CDR2 from the germline V gene are MDHEN and SYDVKM. There are 12 residues in the CDR3.

The chain joins TRBV6-5 to TRBJ1-1; 10 bases agree with TRBD1. This CDR3 is built from 15 residues. Germline CDR1 reads MNHEY; CDR2 reads SVGAGI. Trimming removed 5 bases from V and 10 bases from J; junction bases left unmatched: 13. The CDR3 here is CASSTRDRGVIVAFF. In DNA form, the CDR3 reads TGTGCCAGCAGTACACGGGACAGGGGAGTTATTGTAGCTTTCTTT.

The V and J genes are TRBV25-1 and TRBJ2-3; TRBD1 might be the D (6 bases). Germline V CDR1 and CDR2: MGHDK, SYGVNS. Trimming stripped 6 bases from V and 2 bases from J, with 15 bases between. This CDR3 has 15 amino acids. Written as DNA, the CDR3 is TGTGCCAGCAGCCTGACAGGAGGCCCCACAGATACGCAGTATTTT. Protein: CASSLTGGPTDTQYF.

V and J are TRBV7-9 and TRBJ2-1; D is uncertain. The CDR3 length is 15 residues. Trimming cost V 3 bases and J 0 bases, with 9 bases left between them. Germline assignment: CDR1 SEHNR and CDR2 FQNEAQ (reference sequence). CDR3 sequence: CASSLARSSYNEQFF. In nucleotides, the CDR3 is TGTGCCAGCAGCTTGGCTCGATCCTCCTACAATGAGCAGTTCTTC.

The rearrangement uses TRBV7-2 and TRBJ2-5; TRBD1 is a possible D gene (7 bases). Per the germline V gene, CDR1 is SGHTA and CDR2 is FQGNSA. The CDR3 is 15 residues long. V was pared by 0 bases and J by 3 bases, with 11 bases between. This chain's CDR3 is CASSLAGGGEETQYF. CDR3 coding DNA: TGTGCCAGCAGCTTAGCAGGGGGCGGGGAAGAGACCCAGTACTTC.